This record covers a single T cell receptor beta chain. This sample is drawn from a study of blood T cells in healthy people across ages. CDR1 is LGHNA and CDR2 is YSLEER in the germline V gene. The CDR3 is made up of 16 amino acids. The V and J ends lost 0 bases and 2 bases respectively, with 8 bases between them. Alongside a J-beta primer mix, a sample-barcoded 5' primer served in a second PCR lasting about 7 to 11 cycles. TCRdb re-called the 5' RACE reads through MiXCR, storing one row per CDR3 protein. The data show around 2 million distinct CDR3 sequences, about two fifths seen once. The sequencing sample was made of blood. The chain carries TRBV4-3 and TRBJ2-6; D call uncertain. The source of this sequence is a human donor in good health. CDR3 residues: CASSQETGTGANVLTF. In DNA, the CDR3 is TGCGCCAGCAGCCAAGAAACCGGAACTGGGGCCAACGTCCTGACTTTC.